This T cell receptor (beta chain) was identified during a study of tumor-infiltrating lymphocytes in primary liver carcinoma. Constant-region priming of roughly 490 ng total RNA yielded TCR beta cDNA. Three rounds of nested multiplex PCR with slightly modified ARM-PCR produced TCR beta libraries. For around 11 cycles apiece, the opening two PCR rounds ran with TRBV1-TRBV30 forward primers and a C-beta reverse primer. Via MiXCR, TCRdb re-called the multiplex PCR reads, giving one row per CDR3 protein. This repertoire shows approximately 80,000 distinct CDR3 sequences, about three quarters found once; its top ten account for more than 25%. Study conclusions and caveats: The top-250-clone fraction was significantly higher in tumors than in blood (p = 0.039).

Concerning this clonotype itself: Antigen: not known. A junction end diverges from the germline sequence, so it may reflect a read error.

The source material, roughly 18-33 mg of unsorted bulk tissue, was used to co-extract RNA and DNA. Per germline, CDR1 SGHDT and CDR2 YYEEEE. The CDR3 runs 17 residues. The source material was tumor-adjacent normal liver tissue. The gene calls are TRBV5-6 and TRBJ2-3; no clear D gene. The clonotype was recovered from a middle-aged man with primary liver carcinoma and hepatitis B virus infection. Here the CDR3 DNA reads TGTCCCAGCAGCTTGAAGTCCCGGCGGAGCAGCACAGATACGCAGTATTTT. Translated, it gives CPSSLKSRRSSTDTQYF.